This T cell receptor beta chain was recorded in a study of T cells in Graves' hyperthyroidism and ophthalmopathy. Amplified TCR beta CDR3 regions derived from RNA transcripts. HTBI primers were employed in a first-round RT-PCR of the TCR CDR3. Via MiXCR, TCRdb re-called the multiplex PCR reads, giving one row per CDR3 protein. The sample records about 600,000 distinct CDR3 sequences, 14% being singletons. The table lists this clonotype with many counts. Trimming removed 4 bases at V and 2 bases at J, with 18 bases between. CDR3 length: 17 residues. CDR1 is MDHEN and CDR2 is SYDVKM in the germline V gene.

Sequenced material: blood. This clonotype was sampled from a woman in her late teens or twenties with Graves' ophthalmopathy. The J gene is TRBJ2-1, the V gene TRBV28; D possibly corresponds to TRBD2 (5 bases). The DNA of the CDR3 is TGTGCCAGCAGTTCCCCTCCGTGGGAGAGCGCCTACAATGAGCAGTTCTTC. Residues: CASSSPPWESAYNEQFF.